This note documents a single T cell receptor (beta chain) sequence. No antigen is known for it. No base quality information exists; no much larger clone differs at one position. This entry belongs to a study of blood T cell repertoires in COVID-19 (dated by TCRdb to 2019 to 2021). With respect to the entire study: Samples from collaborators originated in the United States, Italy and Spain and spanned both the acute and convalescent phases of COVID-19. The prospective study material was composed of cDNA or gDNA derived from T cells, B-cell-depleted T cells, or PBMCs. Deeply sampled blood TCRbeta repertoires from subjects exposed to, actively infected with, or recovered from COVID-19 were included in the dataset. The repertoires were made available in a free public database intended to serve as a resource for research on the immune response to SARS-CoV-2. The samples were drawn from two sources: the first 160 participants of the ongoing ImmuneRACE study, and over 1,000 subjects contributed by 6 global collaborators. A de-identified subject ID, COVID-19 status, age in years and sex were almost always included in the sample metadata. Where available, HLA class I and class II types were taken from metadata supplied by the sample provider and were not determined by assay-based typing. Points the paper makes about the study in general: How much clinical and demographic metadata was included differed by source and by participant, and the metadata was provided uncurated.

Whole blood was collected in K2EDTA tubes by collaborating institutions according to the institutions' own protocols. For TCRbeta analysis, collaborators shipped samples in one of three forms: frozen whole blood, isolated PBMCs, or DNA extracted from either of those sample types. TCRbeta CDR3 regions were amplified from genomic DNA using the immunoSEQ Assay, a bias-controlled multiplex PCR. From the authors' description of their analysis: Within the assay, amplification of reference gene primers was used to estimate how many nucleated cells each sample contained. Sequence reads were collapsed and filtered to measure the absolute abundance of every unique TCRbeta CDR3 rearrangement. Productive Simpson clonality was computed per sample as the square root of Simpson's diversity index over productive rearrangements. The immuneACCESS repertoire file appears here via TCRdb, limited to in-frame rearrangements. These files lack a portion of the clones; in checked studies, under half of the deficit traces to unresolved V genes, and the cause of the others is not known. That table supplies the V and J calls and clone size; D and trimming were determined from the DNA. The sample table holds approximately 62,000 clones, of which over 60% were seen once. The ten largest clones add up to approximately 6.8% of the sample.

CDR1 and CDR2, looked up from the germline V gene (reference sequence), are LNHNV and YYDKDF. The CDR3 has 16 amino acids, counting the end cysteine and phenylalanine. Of the read, only the CDR3 DNA is kept; its 48 bases are in frame from base 1. V is pruned by 0 bases and J by 7 bases, leaving 4 bases of the junction without a gene match. The sequence was collected from a woman aged 45-65 years with active or convalescent COVID-19. The sequencing input was peripheral blood. Rearrangement joined TRBV15 to TRBJ2-1, and 12 junction bases match TRBD2. The DNA reads as follows: TGTGCCACCAGCAGAGATACTAGCGGGAGGCGAAATGAGCAGTTCTTC. Its protein is CATSRDTSGRRNEQFF.